This T cell receptor beta chain is from a study of PD-1 blockade in classical Hodgkin lymphoma. Following autologous stem cell transplantation, relapse occurred in every patient, and exposure to brentuximab vedotin varied. Progressive disease, partial response or complete response was each patient's best response. CDR3 length equals 14 residues. V lost 5 bases, J lost 2 bases, and 13 bases lay in between. Germline V gives CDR1 SEHNR, CDR2 FQNEAQ (reference sequence). Comments on this clone: Its antigen is still unknown.

TCRdb's copy holds only in-frame clones and misses some; the assay was immunoSEQ multiplex PCR. The data hold 14,000 or so clones, with 83% observed a single time. General study points: Reports indicated that newly diagnosed patients had lower baseline TCR diversity than healthy donors did. Before treatment, complete responders showed about the same diversity as newly diagnosed patients.

The chain has TRBV7-9 and TRBJ2-7; D unresolved. The specimen was peripheral blood mononuclear cells (PBMCs), collected at baseline. The sequence was obtained from a human donor with classical Hodgkin lymphoma. The CDR3 nucleotides are TGTGCCAGCAGCCCAAGCTACGCCGCCTACGAGCAGTACTTC. As protein: CASSPSYAAYEQYF.